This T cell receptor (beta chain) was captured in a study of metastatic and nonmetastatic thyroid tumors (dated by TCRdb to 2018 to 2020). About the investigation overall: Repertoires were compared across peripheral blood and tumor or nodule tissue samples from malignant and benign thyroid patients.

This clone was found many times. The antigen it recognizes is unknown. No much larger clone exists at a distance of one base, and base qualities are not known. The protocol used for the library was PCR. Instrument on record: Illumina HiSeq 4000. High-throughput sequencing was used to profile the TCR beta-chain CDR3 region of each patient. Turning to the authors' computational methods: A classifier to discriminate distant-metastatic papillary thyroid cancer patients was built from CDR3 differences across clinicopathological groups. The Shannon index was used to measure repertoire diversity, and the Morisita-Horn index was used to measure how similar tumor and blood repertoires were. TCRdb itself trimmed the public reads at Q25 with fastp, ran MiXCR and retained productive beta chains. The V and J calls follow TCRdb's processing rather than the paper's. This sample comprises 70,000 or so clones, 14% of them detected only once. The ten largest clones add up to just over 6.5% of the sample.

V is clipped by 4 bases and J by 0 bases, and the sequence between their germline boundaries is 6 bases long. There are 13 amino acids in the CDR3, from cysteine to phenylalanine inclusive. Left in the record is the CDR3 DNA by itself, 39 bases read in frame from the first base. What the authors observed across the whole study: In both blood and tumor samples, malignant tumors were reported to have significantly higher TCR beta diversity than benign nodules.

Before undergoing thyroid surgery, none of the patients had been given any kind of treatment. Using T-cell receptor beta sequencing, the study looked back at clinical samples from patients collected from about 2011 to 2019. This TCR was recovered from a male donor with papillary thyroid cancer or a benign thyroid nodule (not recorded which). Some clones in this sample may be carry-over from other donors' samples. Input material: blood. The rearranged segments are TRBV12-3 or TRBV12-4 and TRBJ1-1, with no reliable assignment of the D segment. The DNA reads TGTGCCAGCAGTTCTACAGTGAACACTGAAGCTTTCTTT. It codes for CASSSTVNTEAFF.